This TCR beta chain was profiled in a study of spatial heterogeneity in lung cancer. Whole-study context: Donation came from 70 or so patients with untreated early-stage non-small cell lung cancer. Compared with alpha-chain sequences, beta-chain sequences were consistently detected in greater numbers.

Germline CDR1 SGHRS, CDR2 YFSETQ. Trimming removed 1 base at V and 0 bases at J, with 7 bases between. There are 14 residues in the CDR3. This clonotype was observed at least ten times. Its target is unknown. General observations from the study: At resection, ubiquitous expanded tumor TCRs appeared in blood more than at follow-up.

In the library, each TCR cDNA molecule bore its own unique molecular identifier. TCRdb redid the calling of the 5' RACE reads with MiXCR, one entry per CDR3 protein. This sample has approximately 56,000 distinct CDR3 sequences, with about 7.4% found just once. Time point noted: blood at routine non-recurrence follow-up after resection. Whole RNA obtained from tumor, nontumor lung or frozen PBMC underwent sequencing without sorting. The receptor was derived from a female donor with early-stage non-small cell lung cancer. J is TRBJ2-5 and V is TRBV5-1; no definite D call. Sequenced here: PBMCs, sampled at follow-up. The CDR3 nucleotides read TGCGCCAGCAGCTTGCTGAATAACCAAGAGACCCAGTACTTC. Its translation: CASSLLNNQETQYF.